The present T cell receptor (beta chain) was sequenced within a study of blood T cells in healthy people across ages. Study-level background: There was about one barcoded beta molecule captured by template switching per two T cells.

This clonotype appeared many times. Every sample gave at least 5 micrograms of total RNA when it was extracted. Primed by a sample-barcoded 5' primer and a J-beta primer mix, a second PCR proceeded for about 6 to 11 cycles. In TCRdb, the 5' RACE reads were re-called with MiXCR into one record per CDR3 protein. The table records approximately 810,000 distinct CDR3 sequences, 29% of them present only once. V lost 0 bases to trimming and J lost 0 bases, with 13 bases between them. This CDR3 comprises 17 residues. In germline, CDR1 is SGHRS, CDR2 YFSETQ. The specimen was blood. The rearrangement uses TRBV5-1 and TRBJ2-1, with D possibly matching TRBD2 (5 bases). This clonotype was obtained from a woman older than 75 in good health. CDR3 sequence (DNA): TGCGCCAGCAGCTTGGACCCCGGGGAGAGCTCCTACAATGAGCAGTTCTTC. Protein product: CASSLDPGESSYNEQFF.